This TCR beta chain was documented in a study of T-cell reconstitution after alpha-beta-depleted transplantation in children. Preparation of the TCRbeta library was carried out with unique molecular identifiers. TCRdb recomputed calls from the PCR reads with MiXCR, one row per CDR3 protein. The table includes 500,000 to 650,000 distinct CDR3 sequences, approximately 12% detected once. This specimen was PBMCs, mostly from graft donor cells, taken 360 days after TCRalphabeta/CD19-depleted stem cell transplant. The receptor's source is a male patient aged 5 to 17 who had a stem cell transplant for acute myeloid leukemia, so the T cells may come from the graft donor.

The CDR3 protein is CASSPHPAEAYEQYF. CDR3 coding DNA: TGTGCCAGCAGTCCCCATCCCGCGGAGGCCTACGAGCAGTACTTC. V is TRBV12-3 or TRBV12-4 and J is TRBJ2-7; tentatively, D is TRBD2 (5 bases). Deletions cut 5 bases from V and 2 bases from J, with 16 bases between. The CDR3 has 15 amino acids.